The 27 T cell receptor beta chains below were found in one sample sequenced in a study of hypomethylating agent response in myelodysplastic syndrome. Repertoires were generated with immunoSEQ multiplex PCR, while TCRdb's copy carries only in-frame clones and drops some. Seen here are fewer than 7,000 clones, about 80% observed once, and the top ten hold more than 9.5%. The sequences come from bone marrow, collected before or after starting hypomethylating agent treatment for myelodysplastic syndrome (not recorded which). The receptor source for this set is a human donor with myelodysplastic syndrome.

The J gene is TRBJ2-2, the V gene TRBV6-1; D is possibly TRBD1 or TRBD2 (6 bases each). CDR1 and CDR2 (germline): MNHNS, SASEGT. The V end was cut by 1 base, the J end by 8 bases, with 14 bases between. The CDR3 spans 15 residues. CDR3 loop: CASSEETGAMGELFF. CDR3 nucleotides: TGTGCCAGCAGTGAAGAGACGGGGGCCATGGGGGAGCTGTTTTTT.

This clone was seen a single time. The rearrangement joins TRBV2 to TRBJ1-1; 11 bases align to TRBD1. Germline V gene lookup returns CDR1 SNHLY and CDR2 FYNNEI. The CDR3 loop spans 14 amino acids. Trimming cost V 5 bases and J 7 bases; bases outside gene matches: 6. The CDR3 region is CASSFGQGAGEAFF. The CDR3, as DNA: TGTGCCAGCAGTTTTGGACAGGGGGCGGGTGAAGCTTTCTTT.

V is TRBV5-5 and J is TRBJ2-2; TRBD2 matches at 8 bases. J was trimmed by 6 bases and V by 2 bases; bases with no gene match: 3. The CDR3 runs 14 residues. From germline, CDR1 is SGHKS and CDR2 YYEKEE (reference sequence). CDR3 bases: TGTGCCAGCAGCTTTGGACTAGCCCCCGGGGAGCTGTTTTTT. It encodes CASSFGLAPGELFF.

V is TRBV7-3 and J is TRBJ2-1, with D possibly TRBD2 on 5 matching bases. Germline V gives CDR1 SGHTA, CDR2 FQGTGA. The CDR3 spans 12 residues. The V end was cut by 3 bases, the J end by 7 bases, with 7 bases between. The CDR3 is CASSFSGNEQFF. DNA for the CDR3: TGTGCCAGCAGCTTTTCGGGGAATGAGCAGTTCTTC.

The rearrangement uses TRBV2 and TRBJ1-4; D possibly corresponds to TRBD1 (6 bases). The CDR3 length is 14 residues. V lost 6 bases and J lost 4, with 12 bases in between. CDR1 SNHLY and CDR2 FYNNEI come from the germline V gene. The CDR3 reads CASRHRVNNEKLFF. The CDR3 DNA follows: TGTGCCAGCAGACACAGGGTGAATAATGAAAAACTGTTTTTT. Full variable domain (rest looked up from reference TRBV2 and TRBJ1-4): EPEVTQTPSHQVTQMGQEVILRCVPISNHLYFYWYRQILGQKVEFLVSFYNNEISEKSEIFDDQFSVERPDGSNFTLKIRSTKLEDSAMYFCASRHRVNNEKLFFGSGTQLSVL.

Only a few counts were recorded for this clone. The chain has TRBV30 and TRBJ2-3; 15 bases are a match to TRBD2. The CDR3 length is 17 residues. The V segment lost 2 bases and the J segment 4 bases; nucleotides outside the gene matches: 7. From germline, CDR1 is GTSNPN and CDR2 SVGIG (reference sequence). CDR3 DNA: TGTGCCTGGAGTTCATCTAGGACTAGCGGGGGGGCAGATACGCAGTATTTT. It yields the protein CAWSSSRTSGGADTQYF.

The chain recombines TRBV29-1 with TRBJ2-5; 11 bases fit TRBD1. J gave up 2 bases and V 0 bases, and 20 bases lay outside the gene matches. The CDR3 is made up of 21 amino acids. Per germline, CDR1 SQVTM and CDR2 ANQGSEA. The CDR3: CSVEEGLTLNSDRGLQETQYF. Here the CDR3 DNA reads TGCAGCGTTGAAGAGGGATTGACGCTCAACTCGGACAGGGGGCTACAAGAGACCCAGTACTTC.

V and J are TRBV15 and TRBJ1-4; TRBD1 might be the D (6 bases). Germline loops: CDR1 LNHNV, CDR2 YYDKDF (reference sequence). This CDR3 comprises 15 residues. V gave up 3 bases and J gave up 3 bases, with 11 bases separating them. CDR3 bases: TGTGCCACCAGCAGGGCAGGGACATCTAATGAAAAACTGTTTTTT. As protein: CATSRAGTSNEKLFF. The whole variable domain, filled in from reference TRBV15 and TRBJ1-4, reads DAMVIQNPRYQVTQFGKPVTLSCSQTLNHNVMYWYQQKSSQAPKLLFHYYDKDFNNEADTPDNFQSRRPNTSFCFLDIRSPGLGDTAMYLCATSRAGTSNEKLFFGSGTQLSVL.

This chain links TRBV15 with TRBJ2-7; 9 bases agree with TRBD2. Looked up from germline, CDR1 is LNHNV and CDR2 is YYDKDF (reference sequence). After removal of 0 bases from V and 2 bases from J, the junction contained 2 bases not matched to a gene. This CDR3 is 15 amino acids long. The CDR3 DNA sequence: TGTGCCACCAGCAGAGAGACTAGCGGAGCCTACGAGCAGTACTTC. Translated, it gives CATSRETSGAYEQYF.

CDR3: CASSQGARTSNEKLFF. CDR3 coding DNA: TGCGCCAGCAGCCAAGGGGCGAGGACCTCTAATGAAAAACTGTTTTTT. This chain links TRBV5-1 with TRBJ1-4, with D perhaps TRBD1 (5 bases). This CDR3 contains 16 residues. V lost 4 bases to trimming and J lost 3 bases, with 16 bases between them. CDR1 SGHRS and CDR2 YFSETQ come from the germline V gene.

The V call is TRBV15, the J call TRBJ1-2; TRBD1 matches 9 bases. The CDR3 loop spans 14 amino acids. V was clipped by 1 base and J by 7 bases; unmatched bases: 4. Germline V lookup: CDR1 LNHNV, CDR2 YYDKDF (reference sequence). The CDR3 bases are TGTGCCACCAGCAGAGGGGACAGGGCGTCTGGCTACACCTTC. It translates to CATSRGDRASGYTF.

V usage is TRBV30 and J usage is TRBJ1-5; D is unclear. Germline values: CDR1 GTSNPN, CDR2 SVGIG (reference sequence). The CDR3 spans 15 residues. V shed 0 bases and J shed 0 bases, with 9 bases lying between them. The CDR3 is CAWSVGQYSNQPQHF. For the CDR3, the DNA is TGTGCCTGGAGTGTAGGTCAGTATAGCAATCAGCCCCAGCATTTT.

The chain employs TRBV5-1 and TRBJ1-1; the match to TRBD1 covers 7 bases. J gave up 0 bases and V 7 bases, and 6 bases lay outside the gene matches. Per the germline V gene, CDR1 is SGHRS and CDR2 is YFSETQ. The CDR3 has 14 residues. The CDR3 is CASRTGVLNTEAFF. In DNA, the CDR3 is TGCGCCAGCCGGACAGGCGTTTTGAACACTGAAGCTTTCTTT.

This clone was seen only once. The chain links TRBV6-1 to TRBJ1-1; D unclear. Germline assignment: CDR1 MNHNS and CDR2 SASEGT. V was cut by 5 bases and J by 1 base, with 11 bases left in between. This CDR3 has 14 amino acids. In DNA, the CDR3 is TGTGCCAGCAGTACCAGACTGAAGAACACTGAAGCTTTCTTT. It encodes CASSTRLKNTEAFF.

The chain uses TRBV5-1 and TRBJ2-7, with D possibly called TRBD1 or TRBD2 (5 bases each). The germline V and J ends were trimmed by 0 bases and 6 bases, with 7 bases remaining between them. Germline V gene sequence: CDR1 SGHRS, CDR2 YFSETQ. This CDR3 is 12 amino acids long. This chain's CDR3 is CASSLAGREQYF. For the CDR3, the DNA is TGCGCCAGCAGCTTGGCGGGGCGCGAGCAGTACTTC.

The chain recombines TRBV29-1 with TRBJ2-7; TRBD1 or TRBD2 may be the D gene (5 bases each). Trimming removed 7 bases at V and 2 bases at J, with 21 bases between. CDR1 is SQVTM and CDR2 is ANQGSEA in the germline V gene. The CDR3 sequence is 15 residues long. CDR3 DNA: TGCAGCGCAACCCTCCGGGACGGACCCCCCTACGAGCAGTACTTC. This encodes CSATLRDGPPYEQYF.

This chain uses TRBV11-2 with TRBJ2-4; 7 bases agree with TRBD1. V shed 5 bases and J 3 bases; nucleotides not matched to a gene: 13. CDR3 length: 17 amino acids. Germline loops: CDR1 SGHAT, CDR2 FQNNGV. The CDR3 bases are TGTGCCAGCAGCCCCTCCCATACCAGACAGGGCAAAAACATTCAGTACTTC. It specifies CASSPSHTRQGKNIQYF. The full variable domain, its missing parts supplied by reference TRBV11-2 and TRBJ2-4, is EAGVAQSPRYKIIEKRQSVAFWCNPISGHATLYWYQQILGQGPKLLIQFQNNGVVDDSQLPKDRFSAERLKGVDSTLKIQPAKLEDSAVYLCASSPSHTRQGKNIQYFGAGTRLSVL.

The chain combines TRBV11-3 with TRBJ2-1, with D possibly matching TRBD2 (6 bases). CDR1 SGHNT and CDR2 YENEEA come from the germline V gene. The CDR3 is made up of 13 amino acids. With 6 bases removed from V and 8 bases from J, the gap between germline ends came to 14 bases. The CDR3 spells CASRPREPDEQFF. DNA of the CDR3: TGTGCCAGCAGGCCCCGGGAGCCGGATGAGCAGTTCTTC.

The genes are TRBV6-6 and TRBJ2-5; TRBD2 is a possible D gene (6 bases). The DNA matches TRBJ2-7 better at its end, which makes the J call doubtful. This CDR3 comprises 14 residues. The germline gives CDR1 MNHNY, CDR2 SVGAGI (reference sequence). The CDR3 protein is CASREGLKVYEQYF. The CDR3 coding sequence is TGTGCCAGCAGGGAGGGACTGAAGGTCTACGAGCAGTACTTC.

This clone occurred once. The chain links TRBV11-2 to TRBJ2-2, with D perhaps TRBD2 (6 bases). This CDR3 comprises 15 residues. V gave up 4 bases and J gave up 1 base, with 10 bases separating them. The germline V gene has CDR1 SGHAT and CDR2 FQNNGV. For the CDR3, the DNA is TGTGCCAGCAGCTCCGGGACTCTGAACACCGGGGAGCTGTTTTTT. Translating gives CASSSGTLNTGELFF.

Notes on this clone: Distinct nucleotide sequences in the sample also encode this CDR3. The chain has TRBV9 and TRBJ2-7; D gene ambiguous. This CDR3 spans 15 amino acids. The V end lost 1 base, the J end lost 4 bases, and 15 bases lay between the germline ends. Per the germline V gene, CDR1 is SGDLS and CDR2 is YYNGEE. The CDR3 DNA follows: TGTGCCAGCAGCGTATCCACTGGGTTTCCTTACGAGCAGTACTTC. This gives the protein CASSVSTGFPYEQYF.

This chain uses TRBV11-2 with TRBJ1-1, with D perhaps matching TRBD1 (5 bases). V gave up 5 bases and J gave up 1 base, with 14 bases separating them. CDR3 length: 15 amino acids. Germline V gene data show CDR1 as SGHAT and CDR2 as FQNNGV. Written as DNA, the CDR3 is TGTGCCAGCAGCCGGCGAGCAGGGAAGAACACTGAAGCTTTCTTT. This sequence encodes CASSRRAGKNTEAFF.

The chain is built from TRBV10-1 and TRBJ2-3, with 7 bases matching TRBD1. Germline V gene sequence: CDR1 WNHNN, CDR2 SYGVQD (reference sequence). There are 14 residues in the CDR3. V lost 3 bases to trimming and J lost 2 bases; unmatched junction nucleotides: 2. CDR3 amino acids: CASSEGTDTDTQYF. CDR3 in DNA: TGCGCCAGCAGTGAAGGGACAGACACAGATACGCAGTATTTT.

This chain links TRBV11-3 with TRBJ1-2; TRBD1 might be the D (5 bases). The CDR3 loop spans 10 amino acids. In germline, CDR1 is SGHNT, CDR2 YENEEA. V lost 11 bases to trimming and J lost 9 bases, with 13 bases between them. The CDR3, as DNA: TGTGCCTCCGGAGGGGAGAGCTACACCTTC. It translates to CASGGESYTF.

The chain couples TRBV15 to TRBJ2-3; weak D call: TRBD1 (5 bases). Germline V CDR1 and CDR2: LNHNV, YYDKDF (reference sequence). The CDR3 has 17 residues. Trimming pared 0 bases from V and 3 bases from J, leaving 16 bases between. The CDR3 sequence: CATSRDPLGKGTDTQYF. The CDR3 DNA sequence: TGTGCCACCAGCAGAGATCCTCTAGGGAAGGGGACAGATACGCAGTATTTT.

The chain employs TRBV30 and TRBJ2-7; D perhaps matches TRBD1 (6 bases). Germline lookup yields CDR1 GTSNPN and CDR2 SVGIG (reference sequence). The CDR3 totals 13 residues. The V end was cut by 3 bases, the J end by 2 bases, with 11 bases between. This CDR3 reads CAWSRGLTYEQYF. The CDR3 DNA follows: TGTGCCTGGAGCAGGGGCCTAACCTACGAGCAGTACTTC.

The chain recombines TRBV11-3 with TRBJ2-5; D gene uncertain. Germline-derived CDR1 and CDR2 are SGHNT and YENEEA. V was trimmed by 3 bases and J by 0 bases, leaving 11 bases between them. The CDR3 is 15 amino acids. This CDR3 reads CASSFGSEYQETQYF. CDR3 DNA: TGTGCCAGCAGCTTTGGCAGCGAGTACCAAGAGACCCAGTACTTC.